This TCR beta chain was observed in a study of shared clonotypes between healthy human individuals. This clone was recorded only once. Clones were sequenced by immunoSEQ multiplex PCR, and TCRdb holds only the in-frame ones, with some missing. Counted here are about 530,000 clones, over 60% occurring once; the ten biggest clones make up approximately 12%. There are 18 residues in the CDR3. Germline CDR1 reads SEHNR; CDR2 reads FQNEAQ (reference sequence). J lost 0 bases, V lost 5 bases, and 9 bases had no gene match. The sequenced sample consisted of PBMCs. This sequence originates from a middle-aged woman in good health. Some clones in this sample may be carry-over from other donors' samples. V gene TRBV7-9 combines with J gene TRBJ2-6; 8 nucleotides match TRBD2. CDR3 bases: TGTGCCAGCAGCCCCCGGACTAGCCCTCGCTCTGGGGCCAACGTCCTGACTTTC. Translation gives CASSPRTSPRSGANVLTF.